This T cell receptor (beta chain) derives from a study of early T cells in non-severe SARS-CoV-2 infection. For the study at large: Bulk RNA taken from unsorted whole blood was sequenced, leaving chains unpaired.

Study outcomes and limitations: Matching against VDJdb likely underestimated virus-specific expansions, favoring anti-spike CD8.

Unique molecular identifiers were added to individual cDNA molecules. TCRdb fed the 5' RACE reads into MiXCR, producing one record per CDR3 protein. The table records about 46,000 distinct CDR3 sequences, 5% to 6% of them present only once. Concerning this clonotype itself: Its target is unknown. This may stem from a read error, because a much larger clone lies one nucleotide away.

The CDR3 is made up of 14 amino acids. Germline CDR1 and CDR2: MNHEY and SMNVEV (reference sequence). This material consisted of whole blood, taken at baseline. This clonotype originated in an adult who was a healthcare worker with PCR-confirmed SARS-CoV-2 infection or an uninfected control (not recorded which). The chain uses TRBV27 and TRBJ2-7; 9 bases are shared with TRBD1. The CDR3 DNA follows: TGTGCCTGCAGTTTCGGGACAGGGATCTACGAGCAGTACTTC. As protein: CACSFGTGIYEQYF.